The 23 T cell receptor beta chains in this list originate from one sample, sequenced in a study of blood T cells in healthy people across ages. Primed by a sample-barcoded 5' primer and a J-beta primer mix, a second PCR proceeded for roughly 7 to 12 cycles. A single record per CDR3 protein comes from TCRdb applying MiXCR to the 5' RACE reads. The repertoire has about 780,000 distinct CDR3 sequences, about 42% of them found once; the top ten carry approximately 18%. The sample was blood. The source of these receptors is an elderly man in good health.

This clonotype has a handful of counts. The chain links TRBV5-1 to TRBJ2-3, with D possibly being TRBD2 (6 bases). With 0 bases removed from V and 4 bases from J, the gap between germline ends came to 21 bases. CDR1 SGHRS and CDR2 YFSETQ come from the germline V gene. The CDR3 totals 18 residues. In DNA form, the CDR3 reads TGCGCCAGCAGCTTGGCCTTGGCAAAAAGGGGACTTCCAGATACGCAGTATTTT. Its translation is CASSLALAKRGLPDTQYF.

The chain carries TRBV7-2 and TRBJ2-7; 9 bases map to TRBD2. TRBJ2-5 matches the DNA end more closely, so the J call is doubtful. The CDR3 spans 16 residues. In germline, CDR1 is SGHTA, CDR2 FQGNSA. The CDR3: CASSLGLAGIGETQYF. The CDR3 DNA follows: TGTGCCAGCAGCTTAGGCCTAGCGGGGATCGGGGAGACCCAGTACTTC.

V usage is TRBV10-3 and J usage is TRBJ1-2; D is ambiguous. CDR1 ENHRY and CDR2 SYGVKD come from the germline V gene. This CDR3 is built from 14 residues. The V gene lost 2 bases and the J gene lost 4 bases, with 11 bases spanning the gap. The CDR3: CAISERYIVYGYTF. Here the CDR3 DNA reads TGTGCCATCAGTGAGCGGTACATAGTCTATGGCTACACCTTC.

The V call is TRBV7-2, the J call TRBJ2-5, with a weak D call TRBD2 (5 bases). V was trimmed by 5 bases and J by 5 bases, leaving 9 bases between them. In germline, CDR1 is SGHTA, CDR2 FQGNSA. The CDR3 has 12 residues. The DNA of the CDR3 is TGTGCCAGCAGCACCACGGGGGAGACCCAGTACTTC. Encoded protein: CASSTTGETQYF.

The rearrangement joins TRBV27 to TRBJ2-7; 8 bases map to TRBD1. V shed 6 bases, J shed 4 bases, and the junction held 8 bases outside the gene matches. Germline V gives CDR1 MNHEY, CDR2 SMNVEV (reference sequence). CDR3 size: 14 residues. CDR3 amino acids: CASRRTGNSYEQYF. The CDR3 DNA reads as TGTGCCAGCAGGAGGACAGGGAACTCGTACGAGCAGTACTTC.

This rearrangement joins TRBV7-2 to TRBJ1-2; D is ambiguous. Trimming cost V 1 base and J 8 bases, with 11 bases left between them. Germline lookup yields CDR1 SGHTA and CDR2 FQGNSA. There are 13 residues in the CDR3. CDR3 bases: TGTGCCAGCAGCTTAGGCAGGCCTACGGGCTACACCTTC. This sequence encodes CASSLGRPTGYTF. The whole variable domain, remainder taken from reference TRBV7-2 and TRBJ1-2, is GAGVSQSPSNKVTEKGKDVELRCDPISGHTALYWYRQSLGQGLEFLIYFQGNSAPDKSGLPSDRFSAERTGGSVSTLTIQRTQQEDSAVYLCASSLGRPTGYTFGSGTRLTVV.

V usage is TRBV9 and J usage is TRBJ1-2, with 11 nucleotides matching TRBD1. Germline assignment: CDR1 SGDLS and CDR2 YYNGEE. Trimming took 4 bases from V and 5 from J; bases not matched to a gene: 7. There are 15 residues in the CDR3. The CDR3, as DNA: TGTGCCAGCAGCTTTACCGGGACAGGGGGTTATGGCTACACCTTC. As protein: CASSFTGTGGYGYTF.

DNA of the CDR3: TGTGCCAGCACCGGGGGACAGGGTGTTTGGAGCAATCAGCCCCAGCATTTT. It yields the protein CASTGGQGVWSNQPQHF. J is TRBJ1-5 and V is TRBV12-3 or TRBV12-4, with 9 bases aligning to TRBD1. V dropped 7 bases and J dropped 1; count of bases not matched to a gene: 11. The CDR3 is 17 amino acids.

This clonotype appeared a few times. The V and J genes are TRBV3-1 and TRBJ2-7; D uncertain. With 5 bases removed from V and 0 bases from J, the gap between germline ends came to 14 bases. This CDR3 has 15 residues. CDR1 is LGHDT, CDR2 YNNKEL, per germline (reference sequence). The chain's CDR3 is CASSGWAESSYEQYF. DNA for the CDR3: TGTGCCAGCAGCGGCTGGGCGGAGAGCTCCTACGAGCAGTACTTC.

The chain joins TRBV19 to TRBJ1-5; D may be TRBD1 (5 bases). Germline values: CDR1 LNHDA, CDR2 SQIVND (reference sequence). The CDR3 spans 15 residues. Trimming cost V 7 bases and J 1 base, with 14 bases left between them. The CDR3 coding sequence is TGTGCCAGTACCCCTCAGGGCGGGAGCAATCAGCCCCAGCATTTT. The encoded protein is CASTPQGGSNQPQHF.

This clonotype has just a few counts. V usage is TRBV6-1 and J usage is TRBJ2-5; 7 bases are shared with TRBD1. The end of the DNA fits TRBJ2-4 better, so the J call may be wrong. Germline V gene data show CDR1 as MNHNS and CDR2 as SASEGT. The CDR3 runs 17 residues. CDR3 loop: CASSEVTGRGAKNIQYF. In DNA, the CDR3 is TGTGCCAGCAGTGAAGTGACAGGGAGAGGAGCCAAAAACATTCAGTACTTC.

This clonotype was seen just once. The chain couples TRBV28 to TRBJ2-7; the match to TRBD2 covers 13 bases. Germline lookup yields CDR1 MDHEN and CDR2 SYDVKM. The length of the CDR3 is 17 residues. V dropped 11 bases and J dropped 1; count of bases not matched to a gene: 14. Written as DNA, the CDR3 is TGTGCCGGCACCCCCACTAGCGGGAGGGCCGCATCCTACGAGCAGTACTTC. Protein sequence: CAGTPTSGRAASYEQYF.

The gene calls are TRBV13 and TRBJ2-3; TRBD1 aligns across 8 bases. V was pared by 5 bases and J by 6 bases, with 1 base of the junction left unmatched. The CDR3 loop spans 12 amino acids. Germline V lookup: CDR1 PRHDT, CDR2 FYEKMQ (reference sequence). The CDR3 nucleotides read TGTGCCAGCAGCCGGGACAGGGATACGCAGTATTTT. Translation gives CASSRDRDTQYF.

This clonotype was counted a few times. The V and J genes are TRBV7-2 and TRBJ2-7; 14 positions match TRBD2. This CDR3 spans 17 amino acids. J lost 4 bases, V lost 5 bases, and 10 bases had no gene match. Germline assignment: CDR1 SGHTA and CDR2 FQGNSA. The CDR3, as DNA: TGTGCCAGCAGCCCAGTGGGACTAGCGGGAGAGGGGTACGAGCAGTACTTC. It specifies CASSPVGLAGEGYEQYF. Looking up the rest from reference TRBV7-2 and TRBJ2-7 gives the full variable domain: GAGVSQSPSNKVTEKGKDVELRCDPISGHTALYWYRQSLGQGLEFLIYFQGNSAPDKSGLPSDRFSAERTGGSVSTLTIQRTQQEDSAVYLCASSPVGLAGEGYEQYFGPGTRLTVT.

This clonotype was counted many times. V and J are TRBV7-2 and TRBJ2-7; 11 positions agree with TRBD2. Germline values: CDR1 SGHTA, CDR2 FQGNSA. V lost 5 bases to trimming and J lost 5 bases; unmatched junction nucleotides: 11. The CDR3 length is 16 residues. The CDR3 DNA reads as TGTGCCAGCAGCGCCTTTAGCGGGAGGGCAGGGGACGAGCAGTACTTC. This sequence encodes CASSAFSGRAGDEQYF.

The V and J genes are TRBV6-2 or TRBV6-3 and TRBJ2-5, with TRBD2 matching over 8 bases. The assigned J gene may be wrong: the sequence end matches TRBJ2-7 better. The CDR3 is 15 amino acids. Looked up from germline, CDR1 is MNHEY and CDR2 is SVGEGT. CDR3 in amino acids: CASSPSGLGSAEQYF. DNA for the CDR3: TGTGCCAGCAGTCCATCGGGACTAGGATCCGCCGAGCAGTACTTC.

Comments on this clonotype: Possible read error: a much larger clone is one base away. DNA for the CDR3: TGTGCCAGCAGTTTACGGGACAGCAACTATGGCCACACCTTC. As protein: CASSLRDSNYGHTF. The V and J genes are TRBV27 and TRBJ1-2, with 7 bases matching TRBD1. The germline CDR1 and CDR2 sequences are MNHEY and SMNVEV (reference sequence). CDR3 length equals 14 residues.

The chain employs TRBV5-1 and TRBJ1-1, with TRBD1 identical over 8 bases. Germline CDR1 SGHRS, CDR2 YFSETQ. Germline trimming cut 4 bases from V and 1 base from J; bases unmatched to any gene: 9. The CDR3 totals 16 residues. CDR3 bases: TGCGCCAGCAGCCGAACGTTGCAGGGGGCGAACACTGAAGCTTTCTTT. Protein product: CASSRTLQGANTEAFF.

This clonotype was observed once. This chain joins TRBV4-1 and TRBJ2-3; TRBD2 matches 13 bases. J was trimmed by 2 bases and V by 1 base; bases with no gene match: 3. There are 17 residues in the CDR3. Germline values: CDR1 MGHRA, CDR2 YSYEKL. CDR3 sequence (DNA): TGCGCCAGCAGCCAAGTAGGACTAGCGGGGGCCACAGATACGCAGTATTTT. Translated: CASSQVGLAGATDTQYF.

V gene TRBV4-2 combines with J gene TRBJ2-3, with 7 positions matching TRBD1. The CDR3 loop spans 16 amino acids. J was trimmed by 5 bases and V by 4 bases; bases with no gene match: 12. CDR1 is LGHNA and CDR2 is YNFKEQ in the germline V gene. This chain's CDR3 is CASSPPTTDRQDTQYF. The CDR3 DNA follows: TGTGCCAGCAGCCCGCCCACCACGGACAGGCAAGATACGCAGTATTTT.

This clonotype was seen a few times. V is TRBV27 and J is TRBJ2-7; D possibly corresponds to TRBD1 (6 bases). Per the germline V gene, CDR1 is MNHEY and CDR2 is SMNVEV (reference sequence). The CDR3 contains 15 residues. Between the trimmed V and J ends, which lost 0 bases and 5 bases, there was a span of 14 bases. The CDR3 DNA is TGTGCCAGCAGTTTATCCAGGGGCTCTCAGGACGAGCAGTACTTC. It is translated as CASSLSRGSQDEQYF.

The CDR3 DNA reads TGTGCCACCTATAGCGGGGGGGGCACCGGGGAGCTGTTTTTT. Translating gives CATYSGGGTGELFF. The chain is built from TRBV6-1 and TRBJ2-2, with 11 bases matching TRBD2. Germline loops: CDR1 MNHNS, CDR2 SASEGT. V was clipped by 10 bases and J by 4 bases; unmatched bases: 5. The CDR3 is 14 amino acids.

With respect to this clonotype: This may be a read error: a much more frequent sequence differs by one nucleotide. The V call is TRBV5-1, the J call TRBJ2-1; no clear D gene. This CDR3 comprises 14 residues. Germline values: CDR1 SGHRS, CDR2 YFSETQ. V shed 3 bases and J shed 5 bases, with 12 bases lying between them. This chain's CDR3 is CASSSATPNNEQFF. The DNA for the CDR3 is TGCGCCAGCAGCTCGGCGACACCGAACAATGAGCAGTTCTTC. The variable domain in full, completed from reference TRBV5-1 and TRBJ2-1, reads KAGVTQTPRYLIKTRGQQVTLSCSPISGHRSVSWYQQTPGQGLQFLFEYFSETQRNKGNFPGRFSGRQFSNSRSEMNVSTLELGDSALYLCASSSATPNNEQFFGPGTRLTVL.